This is a list of T cell receptor beta chains from one sample in a study of T cell changes during pregnancy in multiple sclerosis. Generated by immunoSEQ multiplex PCR, the TCRdb table keeps only in-frame clones and is missing some. The repertoire consists of some 57,000 clones, with about 89% occurring once and the leading ten covering about 0.5%. Sequences were derived from CD4+ T cells from peripheral blood mononuclear cells, sampled after pregnancy. The receptor set was obtained from a female donor in good health, enrolled as a control in a pregnancy study. CDR3s include the opening cysteine and the closing phenylalanine or tryptophan. The D gene is left open where the match is weak. Clone size, where shown, is once, few, many, or a class for clones that have expanded.

clone size,V gene,D gene,J gene,CDR3 DNA,CDR3 protein
.,TRBV27,TRBD2,TRBJ2-2,TGTGCCAGCAGTATATCGGGACTACCCACCGGGGAGCTGTTTTTT,CASSISGLPTGELFF
.,TRBV5-4,TRBD2,TRBJ2-2,TGTGCCAGCAGCTCGGCGGATACTAGCGGGGGGAACACCGGGGAGCTGTTTTTT,CASSSADTSGGNTGELFF
.,TRBV6-6,TRBD1,TRBJ1-1,TGTGCCAGCAGTCTACAGGGGCCTGGGACTGAAGCTTTCTTT,CASSLQGPGTEAFF
.,TRBV12-5,.,TRBJ1-1,TGTGCTAGTGGTTGGGCAGGGAACACTGAAGCTTTCTTT,CASGWAGNTEAFF
.,TRBV10-3,.,TRBJ2-3,TGTGCCACAAGACCCGGACAGTTAGCCACAGATACGCAGTATTTT,CATRPGQLATDTQYF
once,TRBV7-9,.,TRBJ2-7,TGTGCCAGCAGCTTAGACAGGATCGGCTACGAGCAGTACTTC,CASSLDRIGYEQYF
.,TRBV6-1,.,TRBJ2-1,TGTGCCAGCAGCTTACAGGGTATCTACAATGAGCAGTTCTTC,CASSLQGIYNEQFF
.,TRBV11-2,TRBD2,TRBJ2-1,TGTGCCAGCAGCTCCGGGACTACCAACTACAATGAGCAGTTCTTC,CASSSGTTNYNEQFF
.,TRBV11-2,.,TRBJ1-2,TGTGCCAGCTCTCAGGTGGACAGCGTCAACTATGGCTACACCTTC,CASSQVDSVNYGYTF
once,TRBV29-1,TRBD1,TRBJ1-2,TGCAGCGCAGGACAGGGTTCGTATGGCTACACCTTC,CSAGQGSYGYTF
.,TRBV11-2,TRBD1,TRBJ2-7,TGTGCCAGCAGCTTAGTCGACAGGGGTCCCTACGAGCAGTACTTC,CASSLVDRGPYEQYF
.,TRBV7-9,.,TRBJ2-5,TGTGCCAGCAGCTTAGCCGGCAGGGATGGAGAGACCCAGTACTTC,CASSLAGRDGETQYF
.,TRBV7-9,TRBD2,TRBJ2-2,TGTGCCAGCAGCCAAGCCAGGGCGGGGGGGAACACCGGGGAGCTGTTTTTT,CASSQARAGGNTGELFF
.,TRBV7-3,.,TRBJ2-3,TGTGCCAGCAGCTTATCGGGGGGCACAGATACGCAGTATTTT,CASSLSGGTDTQYF
.,TRBV7-3,TRBD1,TRBJ1-1,TGTGCCAGCAGCTTAACAGGGGGCCCGAACACTGAGGCTTTCTTT,CASSLTGGPNTEAFF
.,TRBV5-1,TRBD2,TRBJ2-5,TGCGCCAGCATGCTGGTTGGCGGGGGATTGGAGACCCAGTACTTC,CASMLVGGGLETQYF
.,TRBV27,TRBD1,TRBJ1-5,TGTGCCAGCGCGGACAGGGCTAGCAATCAGCCCCAGCATTTT,CASADRASNQPQHF
once,TRBV19,TRBD1,TRBJ1-5,TGTGCCAGTAGACACGGGACAGGCCGACAGGATAGCAATCAGCCCCAGCATTTT,CASRHGTGRQDSNQPQHF
.,TRBV7-8,.,TRBJ1-2,TGTGCCAGCAGCTTAGGAGGGCTCGCTAACTATGGCTACACCTTC,CASSLGGLANYGYTF
once,TRBV7-9,.,TRBJ1-5,TGTGCCAGCAGCTTACTGGGGGGTCCTAGGAGGTATAGCAATCAGCCCCAGCATTTT,CASSLLGGPRRYSNQPQHF
.,TRBV2,.,TRBJ1-4,TGTGCCACCACCTACGATAATAATGAAAAACTGTTTTTT,CATTYDNNEKLFF
.,TRBV9,.,TRBJ1-4,TGTGCCAGCAGCGAGGACAGTTTTAATGAAAAACTGTTTTTT,CASSEDSFNEKLFF
once,TRBV2,.,TRBJ1-4,TGTGCCTACAAAGTCCCACGGGGATATACTAATGAAAAACTGTTTTTT,CAYKVPRGYTNEKLFF
.,TRBV5-1,TRBD1,TRBJ1-4,TGCGCCAGCAGCGTGGACAGGGGGCTCGATGAAAAACTGTTTTTT,CASSVDRGLDEKLFF
.,TRBV27,TRBD1,TRBJ1-5,TGTGCCAGCAGTAACCGGGACAGGGGGAATATAGCGGGGCCCCAGCATTTT,CASSNRDRGNIAGPQHF
.,TRBV19,TRBD1,TRBJ1-2,TGTGCCAGTAGTGGATTTACAGGGGACGGATTCTATGGCTACACCTTC,CASSGFTGDGFYGYTF
.,TRBV2,.,TRBJ2-6,TGTGCCAGCAGATATCAGGGGGGTGGGGCCAACGTCCTGACTTTC,CASRYQGGGANVLTF
.,TRBV5-4,TRBD1,TRBJ1-4,TGTGCCAGCAGCCGAGACACAGGGGCTGGTGAAAAACTGTTTTTT,CASSRDTGAGEKLFF
.,TRBV5-1,.,TRBJ2-5,TGCGCCAGCAGCTCTACAGGGTGGGGGGAGACCCAGTACTTC,CASSSTGWGETQYF
.,TRBV7-2,.,TRBJ1-4,TGTGCCAGCAGCTCGGACAGTAATGAAAAACTGTTTTTT,CASSSDSNEKLFF
.,TRBV6-5,TRBD1,TRBJ1-1,TGTGCCAGCAGCGTAGGGACAGGGCAGTACACTGAAGCTTTCTTT,CASSVGTGQYTEAFF
.,TRBV7-9,.,TRBJ2-7,TGTGCCAGCAGCCCCTACAGGGCCTCCTACGAGCAGTACTTC,CASSPYRASYEQYF
.,TRBV9,.,TRBJ1-1,TGTGCCAGCAGCGTAGCTACAAATCTAGGGGGAAACACTGAAGCTTTCTTT,CASSVATNLGGNTEAFF
.,TRBV5-6,.,TRBJ1-6,TGTGCCAGCAGCTTGTCCACAACCAATTCACCCCTCCACTTT,CASSLSTTNSPLHF
once,TRBV5-6,TRBD2,TRBJ2-5,TGTGCCAGCAGCGGGAGGAGCGGGGGGGCGGAGACCCAGTACTTC,CASSGRSGGAETQYF
.,TRBV30,TRBD1,TRBJ1-2,TGTGCCTCGTCGACAGGGGATCACTATGGCTACACCTTC,CASSTGDHYGYTF
.,TRBV10-2,TRBD2,TRBJ2-1,TGCGCCAGCAGAGTAGCGGGGGCATCCTACAATGAGCAGTTCTTC,CASRVAGASYNEQFF
.,TRBV30,.,TRBJ1-2,TGTGCCTGGAGTCCACAGGTTATCGCTAACTATGGCTACACCTTC,CAWSPQVIANYGYTF
.,TRBV30,TRBD2,TRBJ2-7,TGTGCCTGGAGAACTAGCGGGGGTGGTTACGAGCAGTACTTC,CAWRTSGGGYEQYF